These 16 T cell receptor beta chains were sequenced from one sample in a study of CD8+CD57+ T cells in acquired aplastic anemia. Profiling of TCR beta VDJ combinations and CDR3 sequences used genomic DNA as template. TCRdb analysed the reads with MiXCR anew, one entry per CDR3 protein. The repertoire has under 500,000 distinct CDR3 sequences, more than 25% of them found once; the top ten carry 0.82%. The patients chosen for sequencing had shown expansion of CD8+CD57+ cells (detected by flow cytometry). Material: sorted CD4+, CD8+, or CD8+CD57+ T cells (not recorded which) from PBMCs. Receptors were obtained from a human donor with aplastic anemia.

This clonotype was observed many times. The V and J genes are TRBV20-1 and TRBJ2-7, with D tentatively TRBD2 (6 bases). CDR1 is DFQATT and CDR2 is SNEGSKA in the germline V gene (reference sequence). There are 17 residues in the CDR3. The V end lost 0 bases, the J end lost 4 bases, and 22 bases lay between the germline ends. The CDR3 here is CSARDVRSIGGFYEQYF. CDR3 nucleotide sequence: TGCAGTGCTAGAGATGTCAGGTCAATCGGGGGATTTTACGAGCAGTACTTC.

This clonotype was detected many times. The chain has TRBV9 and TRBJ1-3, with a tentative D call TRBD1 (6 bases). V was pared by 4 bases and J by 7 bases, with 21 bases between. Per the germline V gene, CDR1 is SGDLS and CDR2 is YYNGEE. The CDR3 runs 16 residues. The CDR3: CASSLHLGALINTIYF. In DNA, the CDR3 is TGTGCCAGCAGCCTTCACCTGGGGGCACTCATCAACACCATATATTTT. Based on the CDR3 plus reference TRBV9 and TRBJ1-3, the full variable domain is DSGVTQTPKHLITATGQRVTLRCSPRSGDLSVYWYQQSLDQGLQFLIQYYNGEERAKGNILERFSAQQFPDLHSELNLSSLELGDSALYFCASSLHLGALINTIYFGEGSWLTVV.

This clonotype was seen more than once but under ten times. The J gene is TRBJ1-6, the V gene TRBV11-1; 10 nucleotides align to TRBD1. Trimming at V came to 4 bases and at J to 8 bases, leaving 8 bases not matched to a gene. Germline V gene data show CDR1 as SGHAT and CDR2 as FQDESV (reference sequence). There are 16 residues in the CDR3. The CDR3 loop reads CASSYRTGQGDSPLHF. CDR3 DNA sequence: TGTGCCAGCAGCTACCGAACAGGACAGGGGGATTCACCCCTCCACTTT.

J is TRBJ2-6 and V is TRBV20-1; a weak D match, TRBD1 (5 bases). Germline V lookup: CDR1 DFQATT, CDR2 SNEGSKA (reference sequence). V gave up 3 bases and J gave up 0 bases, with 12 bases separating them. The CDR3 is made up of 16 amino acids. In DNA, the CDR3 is TGCAGTGCTAGTTCTGGACACAACTCTGGGGCCAACGTCCTGACTTTC. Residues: CSASSGHNSGANVLTF.

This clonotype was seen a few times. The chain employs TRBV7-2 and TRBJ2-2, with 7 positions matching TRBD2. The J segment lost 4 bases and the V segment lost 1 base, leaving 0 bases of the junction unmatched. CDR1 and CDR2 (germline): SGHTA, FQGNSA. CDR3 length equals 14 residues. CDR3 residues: CASSLGGSTGELFF. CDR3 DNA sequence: TGTGCCAGCAGCTTAGGCGGGAGCACCGGGGAGCTGTTTTTT. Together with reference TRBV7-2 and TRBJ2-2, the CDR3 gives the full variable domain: GAGVSQSPSNKVTEKGKDVELRCDPISGHTALYWYRQSLGQGLEFLIYFQGNSAPDKSGLPSDRFSAERTGGSVSTLTIQRTQQEDSAVYLCASSLGGSTGELFFGEGSRLTVL.

CDR3: CASSRDYTGTGSYGYTF. The CDR3 bases are TGTGCCAGCTCCCGAGACTACACCGGGACAGGGTCCTATGGCTACACCTTC. The rearrangement links TRBV10-3 to TRBJ1-2; TRBD1 aligns across 9 bases. Germline values: CDR1 ENHRY, CDR2 SYGVKD. V trimming: 10 bases; J trimming: 4 bases; junction bases outside the gene matches: 19. The CDR3 consists of 17 residues.

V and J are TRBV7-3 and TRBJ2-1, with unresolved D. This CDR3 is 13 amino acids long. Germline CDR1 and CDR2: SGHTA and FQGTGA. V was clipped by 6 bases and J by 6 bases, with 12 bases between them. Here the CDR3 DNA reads TGTGCCAGCAGGATGGGATGGGGCAATGAGCAGTTCTTC. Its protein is CASRMGWGNEQFF.

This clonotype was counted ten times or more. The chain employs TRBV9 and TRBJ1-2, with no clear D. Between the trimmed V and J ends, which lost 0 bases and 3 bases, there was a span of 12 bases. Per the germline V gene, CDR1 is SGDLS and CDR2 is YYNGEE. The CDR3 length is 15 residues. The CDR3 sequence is CASSVGYRRHYGYTF. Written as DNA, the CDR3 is TGTGCCAGCAGCGTAGGCTATCGGAGGCACTATGGCTACACCTTC. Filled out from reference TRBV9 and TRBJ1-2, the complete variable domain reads DSGVTQTPKHLITATGQRVTLRCSPRSGDLSVYWYQQSLDQGLQFLIQYYNGEERAKGNILERFSAQQFPDLHSELNLSSLELGDSALYFCASSVGYRRHYGYTFGSGTRLTVV.

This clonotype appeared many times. CDR3 in DNA: TGCAGTGCTAGCCCGGGGGGAGGCGGCAATCAGCCCCAGCATTTT. It encodes CSASPGGGGNQPQHF. The chain uses TRBV20-1 and TRBJ1-5, with TRBD1 as a possible D gene (5 bases). In germline, CDR1 is DFQATT, CDR2 SNEGSKA (reference sequence). CDR3 size: 15 residues. The germline V and J ends were trimmed by 3 bases and 2 bases, with 14 bases remaining between them.

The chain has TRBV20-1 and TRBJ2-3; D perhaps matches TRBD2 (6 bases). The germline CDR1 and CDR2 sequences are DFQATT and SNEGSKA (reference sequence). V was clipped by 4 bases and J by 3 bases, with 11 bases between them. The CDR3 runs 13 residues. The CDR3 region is CSANSEGTDTQYF. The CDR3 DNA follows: TGCAGTGCTAACTCGGAGGGTACAGATACGCAGTATTTT.

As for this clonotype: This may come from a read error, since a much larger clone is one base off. The CDR3 here is CSARPGLGIGSPLHF. Here the CDR3 DNA reads TGCAGTGCTAGACCTGGCTTGGGAATCGGTTCACCCCTCCACTTT. The rearrangement links TRBV20-1 to TRBJ1-6; D not certain. V lost 2 bases and J lost 9, with 17 bases in between. The CDR3 is 15 amino acids. CDR1 is DFQATT and CDR2 is SNEGSKA in the germline V gene (reference sequence).

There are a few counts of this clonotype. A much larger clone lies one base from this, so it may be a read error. In nucleotides, the CDR3 is TGTGCCAGCAGCTTAGCTGACAGCCAAGAGGCCCAGTACTTC. Translated, it gives CASSLADSQEAQYF. The rearrangement joins TRBV7-2 to TRBJ2-7; tentative D call: TRBD1 (5 bases). This CDR3 has 14 residues. CDR1 is SGHTA and CDR2 is FQGNSA in the germline V gene. V lost 0 bases, J lost 10 bases, and 16 bases lay in between.

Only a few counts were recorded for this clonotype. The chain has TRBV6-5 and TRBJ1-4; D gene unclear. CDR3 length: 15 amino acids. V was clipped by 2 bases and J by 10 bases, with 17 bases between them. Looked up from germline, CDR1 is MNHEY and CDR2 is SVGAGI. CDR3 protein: CASSYRDARGGKLFF. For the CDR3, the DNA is TGTGCCAGCAGTTACCGGGATGCTCGAGGAGGAAAACTGTTTTTT.

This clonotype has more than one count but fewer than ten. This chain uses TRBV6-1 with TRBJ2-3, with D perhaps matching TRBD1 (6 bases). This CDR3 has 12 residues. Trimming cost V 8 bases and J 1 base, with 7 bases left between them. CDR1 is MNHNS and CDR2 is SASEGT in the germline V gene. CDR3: CASGQRTDTQYF. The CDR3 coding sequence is TGTGCCAGCGGACAGCGCACAGATACGCAGTATTTT.

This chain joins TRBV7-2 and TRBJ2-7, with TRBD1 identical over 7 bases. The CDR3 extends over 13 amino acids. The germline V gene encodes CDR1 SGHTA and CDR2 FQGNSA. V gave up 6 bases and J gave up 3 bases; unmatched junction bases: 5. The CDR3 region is CASRQGLLYEQYF. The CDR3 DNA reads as TGTGCCAGCAGACAGGGGTTACTCTACGAGCAGTACTTC.

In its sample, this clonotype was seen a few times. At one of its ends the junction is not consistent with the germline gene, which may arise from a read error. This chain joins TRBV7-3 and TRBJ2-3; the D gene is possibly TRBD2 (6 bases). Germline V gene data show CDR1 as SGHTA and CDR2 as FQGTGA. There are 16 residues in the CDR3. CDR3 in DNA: TGTGCCAGCAGTTTAATGCGGGAATCTAGCACAGATACGCAGTATTTT. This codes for CASSLMRESSTDTQYF.